This T cell receptor beta chain was documented in a study of CXCR3-negative and CXCR3-positive naive CD8 T cells. The CDR3 is made up of 14 amino acids. The germline gives CDR1 MDHEN, CDR2 SYDVKM. A word on this clonotype: The target antigen is unknown.

UMI labels and 5' RACE were used to prepare the TRB cDNA libraries. TCRdb reprocessed the 5' RACE reads, keeping one entry per CDR3 protein, no DNA. In all, the sample yields more than 80,000 distinct CDR3 sequences. General study points: Diversity ran similarly high across both naive subsets but far lower in memory CD8+ cells. Relative to CXCR3-negative naive cells, CXCR3-positive naive cells had more hydrophobic TRB CDR3s.

Sequences were obtained from naive CXCR3+ CD8+ T cells from blood. Subset of the sample: CD45RO-CCR7+CD27+CD95- naive CD8+ T cells expressing CXCR3 (TNR3+). The chain couples TRBV28 to TRBJ2-1. The receptor was derived from a human donor in good health. Some clones in this sample may be carry-over from other donors' samples. CDR3 region: CASSSEVHYNEQFF.